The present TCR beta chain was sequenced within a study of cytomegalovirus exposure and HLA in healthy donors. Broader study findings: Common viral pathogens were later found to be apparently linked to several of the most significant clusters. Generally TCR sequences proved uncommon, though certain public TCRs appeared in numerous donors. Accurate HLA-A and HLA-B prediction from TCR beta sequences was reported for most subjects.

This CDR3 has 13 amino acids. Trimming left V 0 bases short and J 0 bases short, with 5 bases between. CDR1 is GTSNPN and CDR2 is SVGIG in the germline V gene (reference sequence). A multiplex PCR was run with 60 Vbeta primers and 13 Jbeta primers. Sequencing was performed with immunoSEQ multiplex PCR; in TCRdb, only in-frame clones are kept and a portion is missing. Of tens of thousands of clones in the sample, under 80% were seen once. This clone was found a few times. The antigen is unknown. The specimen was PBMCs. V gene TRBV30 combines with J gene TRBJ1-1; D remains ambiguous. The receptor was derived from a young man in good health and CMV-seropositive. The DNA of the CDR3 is TGTGCCTGGAGTGTAGAGCTGAACACTGAAGCTTTCTTT. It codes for CAWSVELNTEAFF.